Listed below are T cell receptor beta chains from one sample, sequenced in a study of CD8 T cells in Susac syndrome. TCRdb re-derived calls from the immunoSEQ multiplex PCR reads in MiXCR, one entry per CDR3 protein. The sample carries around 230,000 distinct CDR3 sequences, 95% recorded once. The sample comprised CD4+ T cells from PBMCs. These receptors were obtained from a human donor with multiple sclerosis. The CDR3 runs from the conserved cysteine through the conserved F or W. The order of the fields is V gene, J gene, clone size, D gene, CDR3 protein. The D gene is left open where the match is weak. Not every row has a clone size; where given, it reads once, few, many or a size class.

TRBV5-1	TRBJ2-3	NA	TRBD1	CASSPRQGPDTQYF
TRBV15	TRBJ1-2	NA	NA	CATSRHGEENYGYTF
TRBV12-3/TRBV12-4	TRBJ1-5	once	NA	CASTLGRAYNQPQHF
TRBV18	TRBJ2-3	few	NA	CASSPEGDTQYF
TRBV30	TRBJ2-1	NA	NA	CAWSNRDEQFF
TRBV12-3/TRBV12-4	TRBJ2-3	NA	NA	CASTLDRDTDTQYF
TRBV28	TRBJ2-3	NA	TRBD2	CASSLAGGVTDTQYF
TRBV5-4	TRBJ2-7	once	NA	CASSPDRNYEQYF
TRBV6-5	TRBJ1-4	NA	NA	CASSDGGKLFF
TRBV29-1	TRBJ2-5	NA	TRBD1	CSGQRGTGGETQYF
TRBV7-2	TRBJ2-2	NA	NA	CASSLGVAATGELFF
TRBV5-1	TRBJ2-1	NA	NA	CASSFGAVYNEQFF
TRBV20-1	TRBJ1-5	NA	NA	CSARVPSGGIPGNQPQHF